This TCR beta chain was recorded in a study of cytomegalovirus exposure and HLA in healthy donors. Study-level points and caveats: The sole available immune exposure information was CMV serostatus. In an earlier analysis, in 587 donors, most V segments appeared productive either ~87% or ~30% of the time.

With V trimmed by 3 bases and J by 2 bases, 1 base remained unmatched. In germline, CDR1 is MDHEN, CDR2 SYDVKM. CDR3 length: 14 amino acids. As to this clone: Antigen: not known.

In the PCR, 60 Vbeta and 13 Jbeta primers were used. Assay: immunoSEQ multiplex PCR; the TCRdb copy retains only in-frame clones and omits some. The sample lists more than 110,000 clones; roughly four fifths were seen once. The TCR originated in a man aged 25-45 years in good health and CMV-seronegative. The chain has TRBV28 and TRBJ2-5; 9 positions agree with TRBD2. Material: PBMCs. The CDR3 DNA follows: TGTGCCAGCAGTTTGGCGGGAGGGCAAGAGACCCAGTACTTC. Its translation: CASSLAGGQETQYF.